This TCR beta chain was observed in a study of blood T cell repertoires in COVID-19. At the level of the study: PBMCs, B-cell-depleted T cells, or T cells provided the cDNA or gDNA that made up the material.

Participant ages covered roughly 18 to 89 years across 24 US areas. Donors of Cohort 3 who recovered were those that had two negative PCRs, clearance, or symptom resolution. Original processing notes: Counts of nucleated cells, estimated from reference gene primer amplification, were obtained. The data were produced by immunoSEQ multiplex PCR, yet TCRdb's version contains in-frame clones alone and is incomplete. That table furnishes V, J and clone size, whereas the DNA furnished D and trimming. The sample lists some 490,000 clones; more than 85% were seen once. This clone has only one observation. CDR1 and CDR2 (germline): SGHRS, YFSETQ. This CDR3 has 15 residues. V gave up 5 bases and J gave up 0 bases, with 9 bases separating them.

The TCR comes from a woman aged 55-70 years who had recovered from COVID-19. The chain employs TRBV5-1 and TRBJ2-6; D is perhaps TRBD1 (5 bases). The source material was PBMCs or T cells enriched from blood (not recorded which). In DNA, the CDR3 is TGCGCCAGCAGACCGACAGCCTCTGGGGCCAACGTCCTGACTTTC. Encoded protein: CASRPTASGANVLTF.